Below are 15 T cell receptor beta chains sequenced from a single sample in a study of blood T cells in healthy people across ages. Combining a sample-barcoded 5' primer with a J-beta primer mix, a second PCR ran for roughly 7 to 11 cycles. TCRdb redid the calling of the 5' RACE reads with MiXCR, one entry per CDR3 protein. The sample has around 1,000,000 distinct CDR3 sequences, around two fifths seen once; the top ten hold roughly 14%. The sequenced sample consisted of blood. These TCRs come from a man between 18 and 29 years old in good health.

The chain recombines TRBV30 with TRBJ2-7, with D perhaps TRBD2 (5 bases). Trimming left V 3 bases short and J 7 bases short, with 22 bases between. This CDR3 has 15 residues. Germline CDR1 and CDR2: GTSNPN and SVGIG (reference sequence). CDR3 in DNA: TGTGCCTGGAGGATGGCAGGACTCCCTTCTGGGGAGCAGTACTTC. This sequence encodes CAWRMAGLPSGEQYF. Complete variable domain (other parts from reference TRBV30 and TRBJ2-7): SQTIHQWPATLVQPVGSPLSLECTVEGTSNPNLYWYRQAAGRGLQLLFYSVGIGQISSEVPQNLSASRPQDRQFILSSKKLLLSDSGFYLCAWRMAGLPSGEQYFGPGTRLTVT.

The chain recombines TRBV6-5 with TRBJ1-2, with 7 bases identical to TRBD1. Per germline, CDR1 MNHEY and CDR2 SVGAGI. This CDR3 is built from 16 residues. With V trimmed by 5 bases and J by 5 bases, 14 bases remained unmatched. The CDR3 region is CASSPHDLRDSYGYTF. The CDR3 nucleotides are TGTGCCAGCAGTCCCCATGACCTCCGGGACAGTTATGGCTACACCTTC.

CDR3 residues: CASRLTGTQPQHF. As DNA, the CDR3 is TGTGCCAGCAGGCTAACAGGGACTCAGCCCCAGCATTTT. The J gene is TRBJ1-5, the V gene TRBV28, with TRBD1 as a possible D gene (6 bases). Per germline, CDR1 MDHEN and CDR2 SYDVKM. The CDR3 length is 13 residues. Between the trimmed V and J ends, which lost 6 bases and 6 bases, there was a span of 12 bases.

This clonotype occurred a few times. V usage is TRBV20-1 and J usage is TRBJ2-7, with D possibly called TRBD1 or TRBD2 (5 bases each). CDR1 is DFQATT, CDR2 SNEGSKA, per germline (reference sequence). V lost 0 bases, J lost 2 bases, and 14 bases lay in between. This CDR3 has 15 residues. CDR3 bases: TGCAGTGCTAGAGATCCGGCAGGGAGTACCTACGAGCAGTACTTC. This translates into CSARDPAGSTYEQYF.

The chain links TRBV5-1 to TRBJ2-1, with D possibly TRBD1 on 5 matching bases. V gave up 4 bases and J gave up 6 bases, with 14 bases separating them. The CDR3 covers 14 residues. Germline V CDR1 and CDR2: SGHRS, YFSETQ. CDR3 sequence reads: CASSAETARNEQFF. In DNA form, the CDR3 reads TGCGCCAGCAGCGCGGAGACAGCTCGCAATGAGCAGTTCTTC.

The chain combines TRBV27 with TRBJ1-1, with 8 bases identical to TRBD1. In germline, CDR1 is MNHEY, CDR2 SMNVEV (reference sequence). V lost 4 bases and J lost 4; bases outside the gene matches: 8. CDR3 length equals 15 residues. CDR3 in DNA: TGTGCCAGCAGTTCCCAGGGGGCGATGGTCACTGAAGCTTTCTTT. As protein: CASSSQGAMVTEAFF.

The CDR3 nucleotides read TGCAGTGCTAGGGGAGCGGTCTACGAGCAGTACTTC. Its protein is CSARGAVYEQYF. This chain uses TRBV20-1 with TRBJ2-7; tentative D call: TRBD2 (5 bases). V dropped 3 bases and J dropped 3 bases, with 9 bases sitting between them. The germline gives CDR1 DFQATT, CDR2 SNEGSKA (reference sequence). CDR3 size: 12 residues.

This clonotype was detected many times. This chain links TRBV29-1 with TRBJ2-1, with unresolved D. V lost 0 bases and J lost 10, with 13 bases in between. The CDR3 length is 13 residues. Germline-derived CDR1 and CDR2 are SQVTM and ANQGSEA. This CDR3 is CSVEELQVGEQFF. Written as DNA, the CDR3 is TGCAGCGTTGAAGAGCTGCAGGTGGGCGAGCAGTTCTTC.

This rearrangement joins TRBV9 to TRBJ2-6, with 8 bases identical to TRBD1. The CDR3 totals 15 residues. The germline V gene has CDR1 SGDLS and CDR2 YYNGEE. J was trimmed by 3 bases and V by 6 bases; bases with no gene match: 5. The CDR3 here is CASTRTGLGANVLTF. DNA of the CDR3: TGTGCCAGCACCCGGACAGGGCTTGGGGCCAACGTCCTGACTTTC.

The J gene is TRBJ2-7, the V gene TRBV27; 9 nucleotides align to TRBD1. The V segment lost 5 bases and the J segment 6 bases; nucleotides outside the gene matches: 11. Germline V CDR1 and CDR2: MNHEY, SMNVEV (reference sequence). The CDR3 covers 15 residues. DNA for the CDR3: TGTGCCAGCAGTAACACCTGGACAGGGGCAAGCGAGCAGTACTTC. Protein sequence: CASSNTWTGASEQYF.

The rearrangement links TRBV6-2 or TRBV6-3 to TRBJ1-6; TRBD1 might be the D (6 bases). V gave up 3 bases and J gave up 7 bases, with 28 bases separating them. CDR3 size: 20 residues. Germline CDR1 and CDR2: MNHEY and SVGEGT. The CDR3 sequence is CASSYETLGGLETPNSPLHF. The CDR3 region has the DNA TGTGCCAGCAGTTATGAGACTCTCGGGGGCCTCGAAACTCCGAATTCACCCCTCCACTTT.

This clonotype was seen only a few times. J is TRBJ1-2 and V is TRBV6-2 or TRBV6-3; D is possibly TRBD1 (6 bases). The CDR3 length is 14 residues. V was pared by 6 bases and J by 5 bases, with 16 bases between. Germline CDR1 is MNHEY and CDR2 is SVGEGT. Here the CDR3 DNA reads TGTGCCAGCAGCGACGAGGGGGGCTCGTATGGCTACACCTTC. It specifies CASSDEGGSYGYTF.

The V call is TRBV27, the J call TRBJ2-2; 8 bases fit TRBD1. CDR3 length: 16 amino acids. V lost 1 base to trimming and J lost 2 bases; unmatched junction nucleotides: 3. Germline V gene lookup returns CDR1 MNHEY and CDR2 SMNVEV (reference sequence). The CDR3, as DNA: TGTGCCAGCAGTTTATGGGACAGGTTTAACACCGGGGAGCTGTTTTTT. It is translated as CASSLWDRFNTGELFF.

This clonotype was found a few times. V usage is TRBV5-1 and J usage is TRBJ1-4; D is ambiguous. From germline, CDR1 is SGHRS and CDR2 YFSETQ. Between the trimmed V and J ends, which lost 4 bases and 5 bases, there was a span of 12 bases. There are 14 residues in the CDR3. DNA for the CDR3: TGCGCCAGCAGCCCCCAGCTACAGAATGAAAAACTGTTTTTT. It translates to CASSPQLQNEKLFF.

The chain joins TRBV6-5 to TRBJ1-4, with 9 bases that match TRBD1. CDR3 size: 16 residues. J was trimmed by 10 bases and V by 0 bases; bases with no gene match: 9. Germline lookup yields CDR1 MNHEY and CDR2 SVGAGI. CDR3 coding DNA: TGTGCCAGCAGTTACTCGTCCCGGGACAGGGAAGGAAAACTGTTTTTT. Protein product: CASSYSSRDREGKLFF.